This record concerns one TCR beta chain sequence. Antigen: not known. V was pared by 8 bases and J by 8 bases, with 6 bases of the junction left unmatched. Germline CDR1 reads MGHDK; CDR2 reads SYGVNS. This CDR3 contains 13 residues. Profiling relied on immunoSEQ multiplex PCR, and the TCRdb table lists in-frame clones only, not all of them. The sample lists approximately 30,000 clones, more than 85% seen once, with 3% to 4% in the top ten. This sample is drawn from a study of PD-1 blockade in classical Hodgkin lymphoma. Time point: newly diagnosed, previously untreated cHL patient sample. Findings of the study overall: Repertoire difference causes, possibly disease activity or prior therapy, remain undefined. Reports indicated that newly diagnosed patients had lower baseline TCR diversity than healthy donors did.

This sequence originates from a human donor with classical Hodgkin lymphoma. The chain joins TRBV25-1 to TRBJ2-1; 10 bases match TRBD1. The specimen was peripheral blood mononuclear cells (PBMCs). CDR3 residues: CASLTGGGDEQFF. The CDR3 coding sequence is TGTGCCAGCTTGACAGGGGGCGGGGATGAGCAGTTCTTC.